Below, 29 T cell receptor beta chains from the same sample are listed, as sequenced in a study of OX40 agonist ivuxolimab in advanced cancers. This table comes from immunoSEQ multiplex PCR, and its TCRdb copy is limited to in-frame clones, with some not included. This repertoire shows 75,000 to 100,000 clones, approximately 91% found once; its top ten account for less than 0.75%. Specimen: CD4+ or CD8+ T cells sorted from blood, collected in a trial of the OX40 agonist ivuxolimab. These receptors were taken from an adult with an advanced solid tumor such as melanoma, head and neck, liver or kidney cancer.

For the CDR3, the DNA is TGCAGCGGTCACTCCCCGGGCGACGAGCAGTACTTC. It yields the protein CSGHSPGDEQYF. This chain joins TRBV29-1 and TRBJ2-7; no firm D call. Trimming removed 7 bases at V and 5 bases at J, with 15 bases between. The CDR3 is made up of 12 amino acids. The germline V gene has CDR1 SQVTM and CDR2 ANQGSEA.

The CDR3 protein is CASSQDSLNYGYTF. The DNA of the CDR3 is TGTGCCAGCAGCCAAGACAGCCTTAACTATGGCTACACCTTC. This chain links TRBV4-2 with TRBJ1-2; D not certain. The CDR3 length is 14 residues. Germline-derived CDR1 and CDR2 are LGHNA and YNFKEQ. V lost 0 bases and J lost 1, with 6 bases in between.

This chain's CDR3 is CASSLPQDNSPLHF. As DNA, the CDR3 is TGTGCCAGCAGTTTACCCCAAGATAATTCACCCCTCCACTTT. The chain links TRBV28 to TRBJ1-6, with no clear D. From germline, CDR1 is MDHEN and CDR2 SYDVKM. There are 14 residues in the CDR3. V was shortened by 2 bases and J by 5 bases, with 7 bases between the two germline ends.

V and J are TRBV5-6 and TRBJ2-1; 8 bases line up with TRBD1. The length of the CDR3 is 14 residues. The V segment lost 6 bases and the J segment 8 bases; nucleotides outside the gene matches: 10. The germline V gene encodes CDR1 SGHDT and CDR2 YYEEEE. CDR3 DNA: TGTGCCAGCATCTATTGGACAGGGCTGGATGAGCAGTTCTTC. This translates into CASIYWTGLDEQFF.

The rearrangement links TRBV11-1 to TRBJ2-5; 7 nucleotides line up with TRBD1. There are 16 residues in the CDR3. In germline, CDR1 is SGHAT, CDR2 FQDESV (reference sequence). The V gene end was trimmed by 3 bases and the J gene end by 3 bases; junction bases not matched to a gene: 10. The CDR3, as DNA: TGTGCCAGCAGCTTTCGTAAGACAGGGATGGAAGAGACCCAGTACTTC. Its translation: CASSFRKTGMEETQYF.

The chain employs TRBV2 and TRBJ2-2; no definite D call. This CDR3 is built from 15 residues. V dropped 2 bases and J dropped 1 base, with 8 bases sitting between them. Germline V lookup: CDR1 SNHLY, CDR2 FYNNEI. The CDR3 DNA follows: TGTGCCAGCAGTGAACTAACAGTGAACACCGGGGAGCTGTTTTTT. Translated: CASSELTVNTGELFF.

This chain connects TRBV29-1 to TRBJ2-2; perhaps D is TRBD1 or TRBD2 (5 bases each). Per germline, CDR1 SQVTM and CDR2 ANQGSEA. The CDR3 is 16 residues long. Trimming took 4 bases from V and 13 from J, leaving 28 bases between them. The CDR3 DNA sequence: TGCAGCGTTGTGGCAGGAGGTTCCGGGACCGGTACGGCGCTGTTTTTT. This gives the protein CSVVAGGSGTGTALFF.

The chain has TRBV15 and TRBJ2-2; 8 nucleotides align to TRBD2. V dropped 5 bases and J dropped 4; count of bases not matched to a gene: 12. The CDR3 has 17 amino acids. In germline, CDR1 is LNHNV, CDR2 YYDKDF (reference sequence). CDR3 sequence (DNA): TGTGCCACCAGCGCCCCCCCGGGACTAGGGGCCACCGGGGAGCTGTTTTTT. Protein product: CATSAPPGLGATGELFF.

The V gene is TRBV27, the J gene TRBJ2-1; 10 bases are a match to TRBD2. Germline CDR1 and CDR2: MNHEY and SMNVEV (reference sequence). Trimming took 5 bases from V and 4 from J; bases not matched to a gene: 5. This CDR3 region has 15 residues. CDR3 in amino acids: CASSLAGETYNEQFF. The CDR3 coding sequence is TGTGCCAGCAGTCTAGCGGGAGAAACGTACAATGAGCAGTTCTTC.

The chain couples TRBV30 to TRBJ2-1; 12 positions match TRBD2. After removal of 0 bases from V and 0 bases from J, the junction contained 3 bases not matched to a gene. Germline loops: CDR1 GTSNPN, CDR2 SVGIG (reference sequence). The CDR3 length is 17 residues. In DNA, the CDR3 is TGTGCCTGGAGTGTCGGACTAGCGGGATACTCCTACAATGAGCAGTTCTTC. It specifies CAWSVGLAGYSYNEQFF.

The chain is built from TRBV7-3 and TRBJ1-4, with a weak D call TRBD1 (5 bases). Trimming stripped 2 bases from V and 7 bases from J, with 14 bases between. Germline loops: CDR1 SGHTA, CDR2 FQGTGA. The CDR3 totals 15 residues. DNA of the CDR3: TGTGCCAGCAGCTTAGGGGCAGGGATCGGTGAAAAACTGTTTTTT. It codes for CASSLGAGIGEKLFF.

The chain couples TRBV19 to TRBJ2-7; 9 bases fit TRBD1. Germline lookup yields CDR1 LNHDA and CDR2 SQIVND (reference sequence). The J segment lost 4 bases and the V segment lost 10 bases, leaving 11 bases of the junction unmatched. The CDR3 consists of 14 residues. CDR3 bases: TGTGCCACCGCAGTGGGACAGGGATCGTACGAGCAGTACTTC. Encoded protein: CATAVGQGSYEQYF. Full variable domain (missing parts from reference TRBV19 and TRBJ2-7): DGGITQSPKYLFRKEGQNVTLSCEQNLNHDAMYWYRQDPGQGLRLIYYSQIVNDFQKGDIAEGYSVSREKKESFPLTVTSAQKNPTAFYLCATAVGQGSYEQYFGPGTRLTVT.

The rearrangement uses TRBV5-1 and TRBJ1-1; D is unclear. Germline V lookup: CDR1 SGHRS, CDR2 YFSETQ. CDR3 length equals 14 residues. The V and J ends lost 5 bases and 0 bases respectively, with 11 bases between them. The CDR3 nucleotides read TGCGCCAGCAGGTCAGGAGCCATGAACACTGAAGCTTTCTTT. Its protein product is CASRSGAMNTEAFF.

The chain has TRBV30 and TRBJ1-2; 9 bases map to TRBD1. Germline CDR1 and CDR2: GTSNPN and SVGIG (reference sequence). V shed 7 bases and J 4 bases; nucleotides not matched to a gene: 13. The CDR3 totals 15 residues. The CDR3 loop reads CASHPGQGNSYGYTF. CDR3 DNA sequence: TGTGCCTCCCACCCGGGACAGGGAAACTCCTATGGCTACACCTTC.

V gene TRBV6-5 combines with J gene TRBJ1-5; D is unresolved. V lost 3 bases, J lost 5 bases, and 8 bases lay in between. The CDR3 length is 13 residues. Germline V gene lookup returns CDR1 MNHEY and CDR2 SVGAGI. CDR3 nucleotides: TGTGCCAGCAGTTATGGGTGGGATCAGCCCCAGCATTTT. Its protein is CASSYGWDQPQHF.

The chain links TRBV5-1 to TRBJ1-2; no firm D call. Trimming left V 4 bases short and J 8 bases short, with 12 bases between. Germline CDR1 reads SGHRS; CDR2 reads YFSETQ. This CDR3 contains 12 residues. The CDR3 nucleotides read TGCGCCAGCAGCCCCAACGTCGAGGGCTACACCTTC. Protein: CASSPNVEGYTF.

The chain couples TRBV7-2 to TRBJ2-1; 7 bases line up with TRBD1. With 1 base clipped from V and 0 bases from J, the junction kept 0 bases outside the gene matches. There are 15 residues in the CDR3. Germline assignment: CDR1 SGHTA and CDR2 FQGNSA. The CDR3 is CASSLGQGSYNEQFF. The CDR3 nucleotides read TGTGCCAGCAGCTTAGGACAGGGCTCCTACAATGAGCAGTTCTTC.

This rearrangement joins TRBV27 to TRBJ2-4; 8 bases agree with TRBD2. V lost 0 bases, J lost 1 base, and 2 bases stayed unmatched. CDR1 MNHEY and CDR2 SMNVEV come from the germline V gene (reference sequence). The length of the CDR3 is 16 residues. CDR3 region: CASSLSAGGAKNIQYF. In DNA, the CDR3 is TGTGCCAGCAGTTTATCGGCGGGGGGTGCCAAAAACATTCAGTACTTC.

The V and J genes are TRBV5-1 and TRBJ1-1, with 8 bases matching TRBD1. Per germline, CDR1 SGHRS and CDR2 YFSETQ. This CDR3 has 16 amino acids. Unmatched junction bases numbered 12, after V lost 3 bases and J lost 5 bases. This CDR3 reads CASSSLGQGLGTEAFF. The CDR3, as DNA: TGCGCCAGCAGCTCTCTAGGACAGGGATTGGGAACTGAAGCTTTCTTT.

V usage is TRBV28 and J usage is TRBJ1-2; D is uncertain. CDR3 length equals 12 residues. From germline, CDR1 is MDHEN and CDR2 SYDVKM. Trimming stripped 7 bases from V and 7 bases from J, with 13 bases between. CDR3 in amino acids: CASKPPSLGYTF. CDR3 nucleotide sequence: TGTGCCAGCAAACCCCCGTCACTTGGCTACACCTTC.

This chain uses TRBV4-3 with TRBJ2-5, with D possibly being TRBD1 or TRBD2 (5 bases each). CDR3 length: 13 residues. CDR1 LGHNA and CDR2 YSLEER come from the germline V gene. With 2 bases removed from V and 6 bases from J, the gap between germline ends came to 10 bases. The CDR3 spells CASSQNEGQTQYF. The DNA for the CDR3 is TGCGCCAGCAGCCAAAACGAGGGACAGACCCAGTACTTC.

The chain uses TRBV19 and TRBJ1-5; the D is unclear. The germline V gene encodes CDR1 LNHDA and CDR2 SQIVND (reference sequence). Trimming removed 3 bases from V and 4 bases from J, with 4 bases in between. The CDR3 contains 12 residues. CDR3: CASSIRNQPQHF. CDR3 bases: TGTGCCAGTAGTATCAGAAATCAGCCCCAGCATTTT.

The CDR3 loop is CASSFRGVANTEAFF. DNA for the CDR3: TGTGCCAGCAGCTTTAGGGGAGTCGCGAACACTGAAGCTTTCTTT. This rearrangement joins TRBV7-2 to TRBJ1-1; a weak D match, TRBD1 (5 bases). V gave up 3 bases and J gave up 1 base, with 12 bases separating them. This CDR3 comprises 15 residues. Germline values: CDR1 SGHTA, CDR2 FQGNSA.

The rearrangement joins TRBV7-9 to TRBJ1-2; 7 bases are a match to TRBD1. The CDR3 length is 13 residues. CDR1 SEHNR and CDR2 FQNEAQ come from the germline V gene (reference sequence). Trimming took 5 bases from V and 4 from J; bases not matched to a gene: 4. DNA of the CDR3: TGTGCCAGCAGCCGACGGGACAGCTATGGCTACACCTTC. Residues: CASSRRDSYGYTF.

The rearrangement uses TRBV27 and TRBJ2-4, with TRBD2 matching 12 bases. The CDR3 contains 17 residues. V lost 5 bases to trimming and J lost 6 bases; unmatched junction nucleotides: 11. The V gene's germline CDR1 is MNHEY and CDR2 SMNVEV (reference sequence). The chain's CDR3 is CASSPTQPTSGRNIQYF. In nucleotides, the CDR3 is TGTGCCAGCAGTCCAACACAACCGACTAGCGGGAGAAACATTCAGTACTTC.

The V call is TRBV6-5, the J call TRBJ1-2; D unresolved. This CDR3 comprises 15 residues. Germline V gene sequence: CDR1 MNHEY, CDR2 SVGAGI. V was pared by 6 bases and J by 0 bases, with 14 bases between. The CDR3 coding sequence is TGTGCCAGCAGCAAGAGCGGCACTACTAACTATGGCTACACCTTC. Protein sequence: CASSKSGTTNYGYTF.

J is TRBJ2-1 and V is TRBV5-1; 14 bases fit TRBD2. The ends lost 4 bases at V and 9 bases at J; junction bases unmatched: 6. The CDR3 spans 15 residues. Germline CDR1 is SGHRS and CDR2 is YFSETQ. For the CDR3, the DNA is TGCGCCAGCAGCGCGGGACTAGCGGGAGTTGGTGAGCAGTTCTTC. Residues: CASSAGLAGVGEQFF.

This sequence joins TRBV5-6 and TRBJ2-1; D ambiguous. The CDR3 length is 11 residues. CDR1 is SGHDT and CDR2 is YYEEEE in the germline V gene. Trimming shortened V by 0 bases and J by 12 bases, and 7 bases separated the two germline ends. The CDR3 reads CASSLGTVQFF. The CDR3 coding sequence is TGTGCCAGCAGCTTGGGGACGGTGCAGTTCTTC. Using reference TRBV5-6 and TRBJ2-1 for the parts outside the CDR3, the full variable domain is DAGVTQSPTHLIKTRGQQVTLRCSPKSGHDTVSWYQQALGQGPQFIFQYYEEEERQRGNFPDRFSGHQFPNYSSELNVNALLLGDSALYLCASSLGTVQFFGPGTRLTVL.

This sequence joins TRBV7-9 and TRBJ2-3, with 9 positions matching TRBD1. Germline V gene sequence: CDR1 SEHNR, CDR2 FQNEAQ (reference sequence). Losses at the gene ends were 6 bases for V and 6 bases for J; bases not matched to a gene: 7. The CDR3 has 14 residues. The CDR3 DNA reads TGTGCCAGCAGGGCGGGACAGGGATCGGATACGCAGTATTTT. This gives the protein CASRAGQGSDTQYF.